Listed below are T cell receptor beta chains from one sample, sequenced in a study of T cells in tuberculosis. Method: immunoSEQ multiplex PCR; TCRdb's copy keeps in-frame clones and lacks some. The sample carries about 30,000 clones, approximately 94% recorded once. The material sequenced was PBMCs. Receptor source: a donor between 10 and 35 years old with latent tuberculosis or without tuberculosis infection. CDR3s include the opening cysteine and the closing phenylalanine or tryptophan.

v_call,cdr3_aa
TRBV9,CASSETSGTSDTQYF
TRBV28,CASSPMWLAGGYEQYF
TRBV28,CASSLRGYGYTF
TRBV9,CASSPGTSGRRRETQYF
TRBV28,CASSLSGGRLRQFF
TRBV25-1,CASSPIRESGYTF
TRBV2,CASSVGANSNQPQHF
TRBV6-5,CASRQGLDRYQPQHF
TRBV6-5,CASRGLAGGNEQFF
TRBV10-2,CASSKRQGPYEQYF
TRBV27,CASTFTGGPPHEQFF
TRBV2,CASSVGSKEGYTF
TRBV29-1,CSVAKGGQLDYTF
TRBV7-2,CASSVGTGIEQFF
TRBV25-1,CASSESGEDYNEQFF
TRBV5-6,CASSAFRDSSSYEQYF
TRBV4-1,CASSLRGGTGAETQYF
TRBV6-6,CASSPSGRSNQPQHF
TRBV27,CASSPLAGTGYVEQYF
TRBV30,CAWSVRARYEQYF
TRBV9,CASSVASIGVMGNTIYF
TRBV5-1,CASSLEVRTDRGGNTIYF
TRBV30,CAWSGGPYEQYF
TRBV11-2,CASSLRTRNEQYF
TRBV27,CASSLSMNTEAFF
TRBV29-1,CSVDSGREQFF
TRBV19,CASSMYSGYYEQYF
TRBV5-1,CASSLVTGNTEAFF
TRBV5-1,CASSFEEGMTGELFF
TRBV10-1,CASSAGGLTYEQYF
TRBV5-1,CASSPPTSGRIETQYF
TRBV5-1,CASSFGAGGWDNEQFF
TRBV11-2,CASSSAGGWAGELFF
TRBV19,CASSMTGTGRTEAFF
TRBV27,CASSLWGVDRGGNYNEQFF
TRBV7-9,CASSEGQGAWEAFF
TRBV4-1,CASSQERGVGELFF
TRBV2,CASSGTSGYEQYF
TRBV10-3,CAISGTSGENYEQYF
TRBV11-2,CASSLEAGTNYEQYF
TRBV7-9,CASSRTGAEQYF
TRBV25-1,CASSPGHYTGELFF
TRBV5-4,CASSPHRGQTYEQYF
TRBV5-1,CASSLAEGWTEAFF
TRBV19,CASSITWDRDQPQHF
TRBV18,CASSPVSHAYEQYF
TRBV2,CASSTDRAETQYF
TRBV7-6,CASSSQTGNYEQYF
TRBV13,CASSSGVGAHEQFF
TRBV9,CASSVGLSEQFF
TRBV7-2,CASSSYGTGNTGELFF
TRBV19,CASTYRDQNEKLFF
TRBV10-3,CAIRDRSNQPQHF
TRBV10-1,CASSRTGEYEQYF
TRBV13,CASTLYRGSNYGYTF